The entry that follows covers one TCR beta chain sequence. The authors' processing: Reference gene primer amplification in the assay estimated nucleated cell counts. Assay used: immunoSEQ multiplex PCR; TCRdb lists only in-frame clones, some missing. Clone size and V and J calls were adopted from that table, with D and trimming inferred from the DNA. This table holds 120,000 to 150,000 clones, around four fifths found once. V was trimmed by 0 bases and J by 4 bases, leaving 13 bases between them. CDR1 is LGHNA and CDR2 is YNFKEQ in the germline V gene. CDR3 length: 15 residues. These data originate in a study of blood T cell repertoires in COVID-19. Overall study context: Donors in the United States, Italy and Spain gave samples during acute or convalescent COVID-19. Sources were T cells, B-cell-depleted T cells, or PBMCs; the material itself was cDNA or gDNA.

Sequencing was performed on peripheral blood. The sequence was obtained from a woman aged 40 to 50 with active or convalescent COVID-19. This chain connects TRBV4-2 to TRBJ2-7; unclear D gene. The CDR3 loop reads CASSQDRSASYEQYF. The DNA of the CDR3 is TGTGCCAGCAGCCAAGATAGGAGCGCCAGTTACGAGCAGTACTTC.